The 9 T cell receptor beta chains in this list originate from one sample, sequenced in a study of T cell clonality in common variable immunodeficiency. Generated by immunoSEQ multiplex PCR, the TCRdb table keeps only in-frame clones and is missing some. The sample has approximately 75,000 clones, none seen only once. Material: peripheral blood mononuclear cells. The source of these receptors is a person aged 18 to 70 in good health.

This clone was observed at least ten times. The sequenced part of the CDR3 DNA is TGTGCCAGCAGCTCCCAGGCAGGGCAAATTGGAGATACG. The encoded protein is CASSSQAGQIGDT. The full CDR3 reads CASSSQAGQIGDTQYF. The J gene is TRBJ2-3, the V gene TRBV5-4, with a possible D match to TRBD1 (5 bases). The missing CDR3 end, 3 residues past where the read stops, is filled in from the germline J gene. The CDR3 covers 16 residues. V was trimmed by 3 bases and J by 5 bases, leaving 19 bases between them. Germline CDR1 SGHNT, CDR2 YYREEE (reference sequence). Full variable domain (rest looked up from reference TRBV5-4 and TRBJ2-3): ETGVTQSPTHLIKTRGQQVTLRCSSQSGHNTVSWYQQALGQGPQFIFQYYREEENGRGNFPPRFSGLQFPNYSSELNVNALELDDSALYLCASSSQAGQIGDTQYFGPGTRLTVL.

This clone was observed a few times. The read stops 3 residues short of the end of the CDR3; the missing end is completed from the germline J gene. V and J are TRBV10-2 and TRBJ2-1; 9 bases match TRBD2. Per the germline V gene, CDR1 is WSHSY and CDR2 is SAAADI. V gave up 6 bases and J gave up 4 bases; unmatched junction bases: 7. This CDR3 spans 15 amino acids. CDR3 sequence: CASRVAGDGYNEQFF. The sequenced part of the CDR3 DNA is TGCGCCAGCAGGGTAGCGGGAGACGGGTACAATGAG.

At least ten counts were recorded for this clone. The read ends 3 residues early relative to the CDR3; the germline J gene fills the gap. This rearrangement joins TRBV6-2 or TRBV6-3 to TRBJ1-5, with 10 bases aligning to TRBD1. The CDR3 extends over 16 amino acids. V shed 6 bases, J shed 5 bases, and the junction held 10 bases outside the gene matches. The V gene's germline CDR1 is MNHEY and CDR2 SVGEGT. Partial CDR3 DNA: TGTGCCAGCAGAGTTCCGGGACAGGGGCGCTATCAGCCC. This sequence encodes CASRVPGQGRYQP. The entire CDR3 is CASRVPGQGRYQPQHF.

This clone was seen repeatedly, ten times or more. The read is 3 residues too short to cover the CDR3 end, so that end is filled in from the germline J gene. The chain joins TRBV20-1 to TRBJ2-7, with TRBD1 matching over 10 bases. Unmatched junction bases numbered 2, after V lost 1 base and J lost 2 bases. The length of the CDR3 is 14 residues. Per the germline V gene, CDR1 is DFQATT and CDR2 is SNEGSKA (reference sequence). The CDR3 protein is CSARGTGGAYEQYF. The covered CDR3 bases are TGCAGTGCTAGAGGGACAGGGGGTGCCTACGAG.

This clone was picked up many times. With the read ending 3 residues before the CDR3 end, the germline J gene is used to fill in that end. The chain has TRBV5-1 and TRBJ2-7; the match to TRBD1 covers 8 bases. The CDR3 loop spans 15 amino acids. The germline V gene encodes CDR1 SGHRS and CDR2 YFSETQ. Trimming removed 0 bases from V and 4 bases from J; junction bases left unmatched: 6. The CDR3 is CASSLVWTGSYEQYF. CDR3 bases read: TGCGCCAGCAGCTTGGTGTGGACAGGGAGTTACGAG.

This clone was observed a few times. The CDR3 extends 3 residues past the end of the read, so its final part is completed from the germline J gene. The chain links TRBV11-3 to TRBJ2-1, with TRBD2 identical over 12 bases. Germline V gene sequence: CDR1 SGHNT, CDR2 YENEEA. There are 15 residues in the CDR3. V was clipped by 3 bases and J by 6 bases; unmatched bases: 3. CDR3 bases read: TGTGCCAGCAGCTTTGGGACTAGCGGGTTCAATGAG. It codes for CASSFGTSGFNE. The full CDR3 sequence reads CASSFGTSGFNEQFF.

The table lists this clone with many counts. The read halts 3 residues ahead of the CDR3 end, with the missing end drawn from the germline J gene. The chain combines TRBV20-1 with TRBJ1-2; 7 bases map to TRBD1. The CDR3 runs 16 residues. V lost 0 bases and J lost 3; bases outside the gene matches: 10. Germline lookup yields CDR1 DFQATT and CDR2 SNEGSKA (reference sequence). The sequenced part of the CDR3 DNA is TGCAGTGCTAGAGATCTAGGGGACAGACGATACTATGGC. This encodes CSARDLGDRRYYG. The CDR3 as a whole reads CSARDLGDRRYYGYTF.

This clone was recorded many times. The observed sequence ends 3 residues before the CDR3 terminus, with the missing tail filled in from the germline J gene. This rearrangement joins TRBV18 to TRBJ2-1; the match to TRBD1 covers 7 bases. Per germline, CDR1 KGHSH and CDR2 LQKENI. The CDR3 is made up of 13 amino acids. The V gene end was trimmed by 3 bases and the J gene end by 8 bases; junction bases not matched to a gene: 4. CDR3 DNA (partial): TGTGCCAGCTCACCTAACAGGGGCCATGAG. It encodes CASSPNRGHE. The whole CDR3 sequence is CASSPNRGHEQFF.

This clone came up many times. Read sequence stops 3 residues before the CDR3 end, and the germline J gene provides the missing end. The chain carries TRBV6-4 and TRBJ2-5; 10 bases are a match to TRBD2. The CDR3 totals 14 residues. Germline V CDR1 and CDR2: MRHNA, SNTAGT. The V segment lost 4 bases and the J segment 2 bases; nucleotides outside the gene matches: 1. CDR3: CASSVLAGQETQYF. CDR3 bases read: TGTGCCAGCAGTGTACTAGCGGGACAAGAGACC.